This is a list of T cell receptor beta chains from one sample in a study of T cell repertoires in cytomegalovirus infection. TCRdb redid the calling of the reads with MiXCR, one entry per CDR3 protein. Among around 81,000 distinct CDR3 sequences, roughly 40% were seen once, and the ten largest hold about 92%. Which antigens these TCRs recognize remains unknown. The starting material was CD8+ T cells from cultured PBMCs, obtained from culture after CMV antigen stimulation. The receptors here all came from a human donor in good health (CMV status not recorded). Some clones in this sample may be carry-over from other donors' samples. Each CDR3 is given with its conserved first and last residue. Each record gives: CDR3 protein, V gene, J gene.

CDR3: CASSRNPTGNTEAFF; V: TRBV28; J: TRBJ1-1
CDR3: CSVQKRTDTQYF; V: TRBV20-1; J: TRBJ2-3
CDR3: CASSLMRGGDTQYF; V: TRBV27; J: TRBJ2-3
CDR3: CASTVAGDYNEQFF; V: TRBV6-1; J: TRBJ2-1
CDR3: CASSHPGGSYEQYF; V: TRBV6-2/TRBV6-3; J: TRBJ2-7
CDR3: CATQTDGTEAFF; V: TRBV7-6; J: TRBJ1-1
CDR3: CASRRDRDEQYF; V: TRBV7-9; J: TRBJ2-7
CDR3: CASSQMGATGGRSTEAFF; V: TRBV4-1; J: TRBJ1-1
CDR3: CASSLTGLANNEQFF; V: TRBV7-2; J: TRBJ2-1
CDR3: CASSLLTAEQFF; V: TRBV7-2; J: TRBJ2-1